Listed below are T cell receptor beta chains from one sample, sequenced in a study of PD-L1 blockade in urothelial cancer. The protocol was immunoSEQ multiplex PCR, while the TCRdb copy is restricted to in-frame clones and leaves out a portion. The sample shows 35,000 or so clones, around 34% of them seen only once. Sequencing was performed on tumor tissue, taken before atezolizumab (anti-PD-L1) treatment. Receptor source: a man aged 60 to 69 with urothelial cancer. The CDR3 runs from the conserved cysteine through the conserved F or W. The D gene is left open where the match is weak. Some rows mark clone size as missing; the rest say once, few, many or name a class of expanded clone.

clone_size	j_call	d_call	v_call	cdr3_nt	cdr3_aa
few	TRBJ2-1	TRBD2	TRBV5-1	TGCGCCAGCAGCTTTGGAGCGGGGGGGCTCAATGAGCAGTTCTTC	CASSFGAGGLNEQFF
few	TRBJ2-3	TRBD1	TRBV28	TGTGCCAGCAGTTCCCAGACAGGGCTTAGCACAGATACGCAGTATTTT	CASSSQTGLSTDTQYF
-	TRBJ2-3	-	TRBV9	TGTGCCAGCGCTATCGGGCGTCCCACAGATACGCAGTATTTT	CASAIGRPTDTQYF
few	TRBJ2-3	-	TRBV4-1	TGCACCAGCAGCCAAGGCAGGGAGTTCACAGATACGCAGTATTTT	CTSSQGREFTDTQYF
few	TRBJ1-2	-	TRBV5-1	TGCGCCAGCAGCTTGAGTGGGGGAGACTATGGCTACACCTTC	CASSLSGGDYGYTF
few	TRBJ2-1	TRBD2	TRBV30	TGTGCCTGTGCGCGACTAGCGGGATACAATGAGCAGTTCTTC	CACARLAGYNEQFF
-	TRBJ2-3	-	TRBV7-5	TGTGCCAGCAGCTTGGGGTCCCCGGGAGATACGCAGTATTTT	CASSLGSPGDTQYF
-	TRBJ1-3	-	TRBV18	TGTGCCAGCTCACCAGTCAGTAAGGCTGGAAACACCATATATTTT	CASSPVSKAGNTIYF
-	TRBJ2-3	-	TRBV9	TGTGCCAGCAGCCCCAACGCGGGAAGTGCAGATACGCAGTATTTT	CASSPNAGSADTQYF
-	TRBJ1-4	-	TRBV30	TGTGCCTGGGGGGAAGGGGTTTATGAAAAACTGTTTTTT	CAWGEGVYEKLFF
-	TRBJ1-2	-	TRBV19	TGTGCCAGTAGTACCAAGACAGGCAAATCCCGCCGAGAAAACTATGGCTACACCTTC	CASSTKTGKSRRENYGYTF
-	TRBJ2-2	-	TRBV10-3	TGTGCCAGCAGTGAGGGGGGGACGAGGACCGGGGAGCTGTTTTTT	CASSEGGTRTGELFF
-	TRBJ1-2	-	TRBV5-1	TGCGCCAGCAGCCCCCCGGGGCTCGGCTATGGCTACACCTTC	CASSPPGLGYGYTF
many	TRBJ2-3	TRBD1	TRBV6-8	TGTGCCATCAGCACCGGGACAGGGGTGATAGATACGCAGTATTTT	CAISTGTGVIDTQYF
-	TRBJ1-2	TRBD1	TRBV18	TGTGCCAGCTCGGCGACCGGGACAGATTATGGCTACACCTTC	CASSATGTDYGYTF
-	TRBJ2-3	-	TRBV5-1	TGCGCCAGCAGCTTGGATTCTAGCACAGATACGCAGTATTTT	CASSLDSSTDTQYF
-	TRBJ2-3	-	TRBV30	TGTGCCTGGAGTCTCCAAACAGATACGCAGTATTTT	CAWSLQTDTQYF
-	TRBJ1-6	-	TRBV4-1	TGCGCCAGCAGCCAAGATTCATATCGGGACTCGGGTTCACCCCTCCACTTT	CASSQDSYRDSGSPLHF
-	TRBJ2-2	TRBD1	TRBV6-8	TGTGCCAGCAGTTACGTGGGACAGGGGGCCGGGGAGCTGTTTTTT	CASSYVGQGAGELFF
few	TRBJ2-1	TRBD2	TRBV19	TGTGCCAGTAGACCCCGGGGGGCCTACAATGAGCAGTTCTTC	CASRPRGAYNEQFF
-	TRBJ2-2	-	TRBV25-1	TGTGCCAGCAGTAGGTCGGCCCGGAATGTCGGGGAGCTGTTTTTT	CASSRSARNVGELFF
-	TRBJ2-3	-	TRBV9	TGTGCCAGCAGTGACATACGCCCCACAGATACGCAGTATTTT	CASSDIRPTDTQYF
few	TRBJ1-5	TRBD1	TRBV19	TGTGCCAGTAGCGATCGACAGGGGAGTCAGCCCCAGCATTTT	CASSDRQGSQPQHF
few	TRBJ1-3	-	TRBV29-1	TGCAGCGTTGAATCAGGCCAGGGGTCCGGAAACACCATATATTTT	CSVESGQGSGNTIYF
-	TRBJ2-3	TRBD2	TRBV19	TGTGCCAGTAGTATAGGTCCAAGCGGGAGACTCTTAGATACGCAGTATTTT	CASSIGPSGRLLDTQYF
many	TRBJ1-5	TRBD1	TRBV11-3	TGTGCCAGCAGCTCACAGGGGATCAATCAGCCCCAGCATTTT	CASSSQGINQPQHF
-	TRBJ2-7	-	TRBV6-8	TGTGCCAGCAGTTACTACGGCGGCCTCTACGAGCAGTACTTC	CASSYYGGLYEQYF
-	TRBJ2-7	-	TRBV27	TGTGCCAGCAGTTTAAAGCCAATCGCGGCAGGGGCTAGGGAGCAGTACTTC	CASSLKPIAAGAREQYF
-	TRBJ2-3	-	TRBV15	TGTGCCACCAGCAGAGAAAGCGGGAGCACAGATACGCAGTATTTT	CATSRESGSTDTQYF
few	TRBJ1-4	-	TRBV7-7	TGTGCCAGCAGCTTGGGAGGGAGATCCGCAACTAATGAAAAACTGTTTTTT	CASSLGGRSATNEKLFF
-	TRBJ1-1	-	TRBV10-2	TGCGCCAGCAGTAAACAGGGCTCGAACACTGAAGCTTTCTTT	CASSKQGSNTEAFF
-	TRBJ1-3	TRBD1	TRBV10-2	TGCGCCAGCAGCGAAACAGGGGTCGGAAACACCATATATTTT	CASSETGVGNTIYF
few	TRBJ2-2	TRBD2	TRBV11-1	TGTGCCAGCAGCTTGGAGCGGGGGGGCTTCGGCGGGGAGCTGTTTTTT	CASSLERGGFGGELFF
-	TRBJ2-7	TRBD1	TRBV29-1	TGCAGCGTTGGGACCTCCCAGGGGGCACGCGAACAATACTTC	CSVGTSQGAREQYF
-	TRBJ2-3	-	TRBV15	TGTGCCACCAGCAGAACCCAGGGGTTCCGTTCAGATACGCAGTATTTT	CATSRTQGFRSDTQYF
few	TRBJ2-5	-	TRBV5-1	TGCGCCAGCAGCTTGGGGCTCGGAGTGGGGTACCAAGAGACCCAGTACTTC	CASSLGLGVGYQETQYF
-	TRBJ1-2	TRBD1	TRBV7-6	TGTGCCAGCAGCCTGACAGGGGGAGTCTACTATGGCTACACCTTC	CASSLTGGVYYGYTF
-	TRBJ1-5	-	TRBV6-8	TGTGCCAGCAGAGAAGGGGGGAATCGCAATCAGCCCCAGCATTTT	CASREGGNRNQPQHF
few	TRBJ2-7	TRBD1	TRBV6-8	TGTGCCAGCAGCCACAGGGGGAGTTGGACCTACGAGCAGTACTTC	CASSHRGSWTYEQYF
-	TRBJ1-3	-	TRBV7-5	TGTGCCAGCAGCCCCTCAGGGGGCTTTGGAAACACCATATATTTT	CASSPSGGFGNTIYF
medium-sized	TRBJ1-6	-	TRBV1	TGCACCAGCAGCCAAGATCTGAGACAGGTGACCGCCCGATATAATTCACCCCTCCACTTT	CTSSQDLRQVTARYNSPLHF
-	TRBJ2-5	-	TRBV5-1	TGCGCCAGCAGCTTGATGGGGCGCTTCCAAGAGACCCAGTACTTC	CASSLMGRFQETQYF
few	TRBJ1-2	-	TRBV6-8	TGTGCCAGCAGTTACACCTTGGAGGGGAATGGCTACACCTTC	CASSYTLEGNGYTF
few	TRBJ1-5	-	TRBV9	TGTGCCAGCAGAGTAGACAGGAGTCCACAGCAGCCCCAGCATTTT	CASRVDRSPQQPQHF